Listed below are T cell receptor beta chains from one sample, sequenced in a study of T cell responses to AZD1222 COVID-19 vaccine. Repertoires were generated with immunoSEQ multiplex PCR, while TCRdb's copy carries only in-frame clones and drops some. Among 170,000 or so clones listed, around nine tenths were seen once. Sequenced material: peripheral blood, taken on day 0 of AZD1222 vaccination. The receptors come from an adult in good health. Each CDR3 is given with its conserved first and last residue. The D gene is left open where the match is weak. The size entry is marked missing in some rows and otherwise reads once, few, many or a size class.

>TRBJ2-7|TRBV19|.|TRBD2
CASSMGGLAYEQYF
TGTGCCAGTAGTATGGGAGGGCTTGCCTACGAGCAGTACTTC
>TRBJ2-4|TRBV6-2/TRBV6-3|once|TRBD1
CASSYPGLGGQGDGNIQYF
TGTGCCAGCAGTTACCCTGGATTAGGAGGACAGGGCGATGGAAACATTCAGTACTTC
>TRBJ1-2|TRBV18|.|TRBD1
CASSPVTGLNYGYTF
TGTGCCAGCTCACCGGTGACAGGGCTTAACTATGGCTACACCTTC
>TRBJ2-3|TRBV6-2/TRBV6-3|.|.
CASSPRSGADTQYF
TGTGCCAGCAGCCCGAGGAGTGGCGCAGATACGCAGTATTTT
>TRBJ1-2|TRBV12-3/TRBV12-4|.|TRBD1
CASSGTAYGYTF
TGTGCCAGCAGTGGGACAGCTTATGGCTACACCTTC
>TRBJ1-2|TRBV5-8|few|TRBD1
CASSSIPGTGVNYGYTF
TGTGCCAGCAGTTCCATCCCCGGGACAGGAGTTAACTATGGCTACACCTTC
>TRBJ2-3|TRBV6-1|once|.
CASSALPGLLTSTDTQYF
TGTGCCAGCAGTGCCTTGCCGGGACTGCTCACCTCCACAGATACGCAGTATTTT
>TRBJ2-1|TRBV9|.|.
CASSSNNEQFF
TGTGCCAGCAGTTCAAACAATGAGCAGTTCTTC
>TRBJ1-5|TRBV19|.|.
CASGDTNQPQHF
TGTGCCAGTGGCGACACAAATCAGCCCCAGCATTTT
>TRBJ2-6|TRBV7-9|.|TRBD1
CASSLTGAYSGANVLTF
TGTGCCAGCAGCCTGACAGGGGCATACTCTGGGGCCAACGTCCTGACTTTC
>TRBJ1-5|TRBV6-7|.|.
CASSYSGGGQPQHF
TGTGCCAGCAGTTACTCGGGAGGGGGGCAGCCCCAGCATTTT
>TRBJ1-1|TRBV18|.|.
CASSPYLPDGNTEAFF
TGTGCCAGCTCACCTTATCTTCCGGATGGGAACACTGAAGCTTTCTTT
>TRBJ2-3|TRBV5-4|.|TRBD1
CASSPTGWDTQYF
TGTGCCAGCAGCCCGACAGGGTGGGATACGCAGTATTTT
>TRBJ1-4|TRBV5-5|.|.
CASSLKQANEKLFF
TGTGCCAGCAGCTTGAAGCAAGCTAATGAAAAACTGTTTTTT
>TRBJ2-7|TRBV19|once|.
CASSPSGQGGYEQYF
TGTGCCAGTAGTCCATCCGGACAGGGAGGGTACGAGCAGTACTTC
>TRBJ1-5|TRBV3-1/TRBV3-2|.|.
CASSQSDSANQPQHF
TGTGCCAGCAGCCAGTCCGACAGTGCAAATCAGCCCCAGCATTTT
>TRBJ1-1|TRBV5-4|.|.
CASSLEGVLNTEAFF
TGTGCCAGCAGCTTAGAGGGTGTTCTGAACACTGAAGCTTTCTTT
>TRBJ1-1|TRBV5-8|.|TRBD1
CASSYQGGLNTEAFF
TGTGCCAGCAGCTATCAGGGGGGATTGAACACTGAAGCTTTCTTT
>TRBJ1-1|TRBV11-3|.|.
CASSLGGKNTEAFF
TGTGCCAGCAGCTTAGGCGGAAAGAACACTGAAGCTTTCTTT
>TRBJ2-2|TRBV5-6|.|.
CASSWGVTNTGELFF
TGTGCCAGCAGCTGGGGGGTTACGAACACCGGGGAGCTGTTTTTT
>TRBJ2-7|TRBV4-1|.|.
CASSQPGDYEQYF
TGCGCCAGCAGCCAACCAGGGGACTACGAGCAGTACTTC
>TRBJ2-5|TRBV6-5|once|TRBD1
CAALPRGRETQYF
TGTGCCGCCCTGCCCAGGGGGCGTGAGACCCAGTACTTC
>TRBJ2-7|TRBV13|.|.
CASSSSPGAGGEQYF
TGTGCCAGCAGTTCATCACCCGGGGCCGGGGGCGAGCAGTACTTC
>TRBJ1-1|TRBV10-3|.|TRBD1
CAIKDGQGVGTEAFF
TGTGCCATCAAAGACGGACAGGGGGTAGGAACTGAAGCTTTCTTT
>TRBJ2-5|TRBV19|.|TRBD1
CASKTGAQETQYF
TGTGCCAGTAAAACAGGGGCCCAAGAGACCCAGTACTTC
>TRBJ2-7|TRBV6-5|.|.
CASSYGAGSEQYF
TGTGCCAGCAGTTACGGGGCAGGGAGCGAGCAGTACTTC
>TRBJ2-3|TRBV6-2/TRBV6-3|once|.
CASSFVRRGRTDTQYF
TGTGCCAGCAGTTTTGTAAGGCGGGGCCGCACAGATACGCAGTATTTT
>TRBJ2-7|TRBV7-9|.|.
CASSSTLTDPKAYEQYF
TGTGCCAGCAGCTCCACACTAACGGACCCTAAGGCCTACGAGCAGTACTTC
>TRBJ2-2|TRBV20-1|once|.
CSASSSTGELFF
TGCAGTGCTAGTTCCAGCACCGGGGAGCTGTTTTTT
>TRBJ1-4|TRBV4-3|.|.
CASSQLTGVNEKLFF
TGCGCCAGCAGCCAACTGACAGGTGTTAATGAAAAACTGTTTTTT
>TRBJ2-7|TRBV4-2|.|TRBD1
CASSQVRRDRGSYEQYF
TGTGCCAGCAGCCAAGTTCGGCGGGACAGGGGCTCTTACGAGCAGTACTTC
>TRBJ1-5|TRBV7-9|.|TRBD1
CASSLQQGAGNQPQHF
TGTGCCAGCAGCTTGCAACAGGGGGCTGGCAATCAGCCCCAGCATTTT
>TRBJ1-4|TRBV6-2/TRBV6-3|.|.
CASSYGGAVKLFF
TGTGCCAGCAGTTACGGAGGGGCTGTAAAACTGTTTTTT
>TRBJ2-2|TRBV4-2|.|.
CASKRGLDTGELFF
TGTGCCAGCAAAAGGGGTTTGGACACCGGGGAGCTGTTTTTT
>TRBJ2-1|TRBV19|.|TRBD1
CATTDRSDYNEQFF
TGTGCCACCACGGACAGGTCTGACTACAATGAGCAGTTCTTC
>TRBJ1-4|TRBV4-2|.|.
CASSQDLGARREKLFF
TGTGCCAGCAGCCAAGATCTCGGGGCACGGCGTGAAAAACTGTTTTTT
>TRBJ2-5|TRBV14|.|.
CASSHRGGGATQYF
TGTGCCAGCAGCCACAGGGGGGGCGGTGCGACCCAGTACTTC
>TRBJ2-2|TRBV19|once|TRBD1
CAAGRQGHTGELFF
TGTGCCGCAGGCCGACAGGGCCACACCGGGGAGCTGTTTTTT
>TRBJ2-1|TRBV18|.|TRBD1
CASSLDRYNEQFF
TGTGCCAGCTCACTGGACAGGTACAATGAGCAGTTCTTC
>TRBJ1-5|TRBV29-1|.|TRBD1
CSVADRGGVQPQHF
TGCAGCGTTGCGGACAGGGGGGGTGTTCAGCCCCAGCATTTT
>TRBJ1-5|TRBV7-2|.|.
CASSPPDQPQHF
TGTGCCAGCAGCCCCCCAGATCAGCCCCAGCATTTT
>TRBJ1-4|TRBV14|.|.
CASSPGGLLSEKLFF
TGTGCCAGCAGTCCTGGGGGACTCCTGAGTGAAAAACTGTTTTTT
>TRBJ1-2|TRBV19|.|.
CASKGARDYGYTF
TGTGCCAGTAAAGGGGCCAGGGATTATGGCTACACCTTC
>TRBJ2-1|TRBV25-1|.|.
CASSEFGGQHNEQFF
TGTGCCAGCAGTGAATTTGGCGGACAGCACAATGAGCAGTTCTTC
>TRBJ1-5|TRBV19|few|.
CASSISKPQHF
TGTGCCAGTAGTATTTCAAAGCCCCAGCATTTT
>TRBJ1-2|TRBV19|.|TRBD1
CASSIGFYRGERNYGYTF
TGTGCCAGTAGTATTGGTTTTTACAGGGGGGAACGTAACTATGGCTACACCTTC
>TRBJ2-1|TRBV5-1|.|TRBD2
CASSSGLAGAPGNEQFF
TGCGCCAGCAGCTCGGGACTAGCGGGGGCCCCGGGGAATGAGCAGTTCTTC
>TRBJ1-2|TRBV7-2|.|TRBD1
CASSLVPQGGYGYTF
TGTGCCAGCAGCTTAGTGCCACAGGGGGGCTATGGCTACACCTTC
>TRBJ1-2|TRBV11-1|.|TRBD1
CASSSGQGVNYGYTF
TGTGCCAGCAGCTCAGGACAGGGGGTCAACTATGGCTACACCTTC
>TRBJ2-1|TRBV4-1|.|TRBD2
CASSQGLAGGSSYNEQFF
TGCGCCAGCAGCCAAGGACTAGCGGGGGGGAGCTCCTACAATGAGCAGTTCTTC
>TRBJ2-2|TRBV6-4|.|TRBD2
CASSSGGDTGELFF
TGTGCCAGCAGTAGCGGGGGGGACACCGGGGAGCTGTTTTTT
>TRBJ1-6|TRBV18|.|TRBD1
CASSPGQGDNSPLHF
TGTGCCAGCTCACCGGGGCAGGGGGATAATTCACCCCTCCACTTT
>TRBJ1-2|TRBV12-3/TRBV12-4|.|TRBD1
CASGQGAFYGYTF
TGTGCCAGCGGACAGGGAGCATTTTATGGCTACACCTTC